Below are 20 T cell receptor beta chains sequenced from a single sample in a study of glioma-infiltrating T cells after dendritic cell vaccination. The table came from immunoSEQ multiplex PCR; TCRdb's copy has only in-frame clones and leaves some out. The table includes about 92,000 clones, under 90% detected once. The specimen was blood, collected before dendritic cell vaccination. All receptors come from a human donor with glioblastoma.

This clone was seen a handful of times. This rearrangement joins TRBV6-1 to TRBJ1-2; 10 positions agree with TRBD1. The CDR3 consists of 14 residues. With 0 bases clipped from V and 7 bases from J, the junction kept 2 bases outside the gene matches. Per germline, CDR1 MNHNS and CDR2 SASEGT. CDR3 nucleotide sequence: TGTGCCAGCAGTGAAGCCGACAGGGGGCTTGGCTACACCTTC. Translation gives CASSEADRGLGYTF.

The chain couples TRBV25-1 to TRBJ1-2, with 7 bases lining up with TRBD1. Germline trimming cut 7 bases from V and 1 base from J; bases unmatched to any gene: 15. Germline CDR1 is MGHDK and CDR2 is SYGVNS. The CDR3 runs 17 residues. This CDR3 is CASKGAGYSGDNYGYTF. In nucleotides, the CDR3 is TGTGCCAGCAAGGGGGCGGGTTATTCGGGAGATAACTATGGCTACACCTTC.

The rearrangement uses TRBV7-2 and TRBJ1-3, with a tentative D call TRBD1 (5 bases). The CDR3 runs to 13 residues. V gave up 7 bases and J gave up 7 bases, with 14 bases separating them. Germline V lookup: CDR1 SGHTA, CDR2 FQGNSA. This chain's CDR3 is CASTNPGGNTIYF. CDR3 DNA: TGTGCCAGCACCAACCCGGGGGGTAACACCATATATTTT.

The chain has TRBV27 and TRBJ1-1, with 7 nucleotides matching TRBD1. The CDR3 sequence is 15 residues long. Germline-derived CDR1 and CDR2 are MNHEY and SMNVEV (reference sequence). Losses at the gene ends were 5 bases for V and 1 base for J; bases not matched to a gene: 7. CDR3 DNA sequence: TGTGCCAGCAGTCCAACCCAGGGGGGGAACACTGAAGCTTTCTTT. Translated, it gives CASSPTQGGNTEAFF.

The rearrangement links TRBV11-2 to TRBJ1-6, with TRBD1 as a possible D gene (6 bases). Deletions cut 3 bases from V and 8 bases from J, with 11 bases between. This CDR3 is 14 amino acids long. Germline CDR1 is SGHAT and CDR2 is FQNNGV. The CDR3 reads CASSFPYRDSPLHF. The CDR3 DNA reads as TGTGCCAGCAGCTTCCCCTACAGGGATTCACCCCTCCACTTT. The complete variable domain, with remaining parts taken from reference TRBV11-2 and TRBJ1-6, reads EAGVAQSPRYKIIEKRQSVAFWCNPISGHATLYWYQQILGQGPKLLIQFQNNGVVDDSQLPKDRFSAERLKGVDSTLKIQPAKLEDSAVYLCASSFPYRDSPLHFGNGTRLTVT.

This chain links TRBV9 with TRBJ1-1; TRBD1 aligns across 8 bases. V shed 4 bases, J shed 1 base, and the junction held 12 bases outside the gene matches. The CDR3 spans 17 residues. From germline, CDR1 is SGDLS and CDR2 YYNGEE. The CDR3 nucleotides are TGTGCCAGCAGCTCTCAGGACAGGGCCGTACCGAACACTGAAGCTTTCTTT. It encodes CASSSQDRAVPNTEAFF. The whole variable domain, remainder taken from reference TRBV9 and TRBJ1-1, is DSGVTQTPKHLITATGQRVTLRCSPRSGDLSVYWYQQSLDQGLQFLIQYYNGEERAKGNILERFSAQQFPDLHSELNLSSLELGDSALYFCASSSQDRAVPNTEAFFGQGTRLTVV.

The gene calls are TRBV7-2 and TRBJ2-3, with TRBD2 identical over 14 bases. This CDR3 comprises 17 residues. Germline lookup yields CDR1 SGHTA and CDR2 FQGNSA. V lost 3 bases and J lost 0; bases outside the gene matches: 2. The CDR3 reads CASSLRLAGGSTDTQYF. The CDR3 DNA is TGTGCCAGCAGCTTGAGACTAGCGGGGGGGAGCACAGATACGCAGTATTTT.

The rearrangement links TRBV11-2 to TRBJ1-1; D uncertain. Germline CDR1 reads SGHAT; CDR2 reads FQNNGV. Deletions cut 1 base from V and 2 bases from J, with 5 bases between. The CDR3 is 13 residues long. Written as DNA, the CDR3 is TGTGCCAGCAGCTTAGCAGTAAACACTGAAGCTTTCTTT. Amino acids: CASSLAVNTEAFF.

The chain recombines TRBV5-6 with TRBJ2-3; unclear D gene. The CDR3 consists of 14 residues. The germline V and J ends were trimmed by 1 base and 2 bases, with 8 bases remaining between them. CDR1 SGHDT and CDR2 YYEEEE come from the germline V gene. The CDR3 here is CASSLSLSTDTQYF. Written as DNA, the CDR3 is TGTGCCAGCAGCTTGTCCCTTTCCACAGATACGCAGTATTTT.

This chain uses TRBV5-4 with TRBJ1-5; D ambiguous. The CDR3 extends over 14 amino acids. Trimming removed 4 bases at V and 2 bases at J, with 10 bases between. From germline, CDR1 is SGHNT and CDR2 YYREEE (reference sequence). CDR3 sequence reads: CASSLAGGNQPQHF. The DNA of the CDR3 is TGTGCCAGCAGCCTGGCTGGAGGCAATCAGCCCCAGCATTTT.

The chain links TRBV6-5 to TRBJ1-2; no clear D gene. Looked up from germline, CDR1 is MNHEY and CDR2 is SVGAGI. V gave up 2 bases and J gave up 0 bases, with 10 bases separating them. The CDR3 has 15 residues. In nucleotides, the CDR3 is TGTGCCAGCAGTTACAGTTCTACGGCTAACTATGGCTACACCTTC. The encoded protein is CASSYSSTANYGYTF.

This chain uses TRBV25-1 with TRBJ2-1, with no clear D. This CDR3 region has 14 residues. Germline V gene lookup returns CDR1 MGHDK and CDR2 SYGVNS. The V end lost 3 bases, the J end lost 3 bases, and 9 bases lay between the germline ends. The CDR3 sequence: CASSEHERYNEQFF. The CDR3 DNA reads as TGTGCCAGCAGTGAGCACGAGCGCTACAATGAGCAGTTCTTC.

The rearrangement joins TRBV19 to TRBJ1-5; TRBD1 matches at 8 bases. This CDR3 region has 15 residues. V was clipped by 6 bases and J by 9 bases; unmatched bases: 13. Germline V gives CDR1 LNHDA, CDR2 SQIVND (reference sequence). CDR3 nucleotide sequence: TGTGCCAGTAGCACGACAGGGGCCACCTCTTTGCCCCAGCATTTT. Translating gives CASSTTGATSLPQHF. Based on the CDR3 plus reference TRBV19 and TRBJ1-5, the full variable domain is DGGITQSPKYLFRKEGQNVTLSCEQNLNHDAMYWYRQDPGQGLRLIYYSQIVNDFQKGDIAEGYSVSREKKESFPLTVTSAQKNPTAFYLCASSTTGATSLPQHFGDGTRLSIL.

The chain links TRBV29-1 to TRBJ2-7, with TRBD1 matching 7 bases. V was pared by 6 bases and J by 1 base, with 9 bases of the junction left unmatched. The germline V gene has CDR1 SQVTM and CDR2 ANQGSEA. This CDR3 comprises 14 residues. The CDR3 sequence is CSVPHRGDSYEQYF. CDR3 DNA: TGCAGCGTCCCTCACAGGGGCGATTCCTACGAGCAGTACTTC.

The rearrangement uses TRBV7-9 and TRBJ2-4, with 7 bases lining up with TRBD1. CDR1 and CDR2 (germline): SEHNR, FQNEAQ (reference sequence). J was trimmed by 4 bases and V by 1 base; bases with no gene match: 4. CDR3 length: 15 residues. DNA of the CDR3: TGTGCCAGCAGCTTAGTAGGGGGCCTTAAAAACATTCAGTACTTC. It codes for CASSLVGGLKNIQYF.

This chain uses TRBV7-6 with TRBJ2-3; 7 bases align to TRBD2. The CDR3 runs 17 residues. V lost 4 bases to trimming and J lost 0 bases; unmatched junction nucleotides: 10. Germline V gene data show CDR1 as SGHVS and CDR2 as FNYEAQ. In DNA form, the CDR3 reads TGTGCCAGCAGCTCCGGGACTACAGTTTCAAGCACAGATACGCAGTATTTT. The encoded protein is CASSSGTTVSSTDTQYF.

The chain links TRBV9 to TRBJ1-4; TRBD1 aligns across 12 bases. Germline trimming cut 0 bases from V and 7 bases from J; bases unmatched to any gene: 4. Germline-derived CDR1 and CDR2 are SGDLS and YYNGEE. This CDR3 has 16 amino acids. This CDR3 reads CASSVEGQGAAEKLFF. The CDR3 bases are TGTGCCAGCAGCGTAGAGGGACAGGGGGCGGCTGAAAAACTGTTTTTT.

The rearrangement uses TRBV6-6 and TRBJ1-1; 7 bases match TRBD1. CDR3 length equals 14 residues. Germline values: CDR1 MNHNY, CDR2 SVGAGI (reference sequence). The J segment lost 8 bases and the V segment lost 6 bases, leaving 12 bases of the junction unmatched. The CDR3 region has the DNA TGTGCCAGCAGAAGGGCGGGACAGTTTACCGAAGCTTTCTTT. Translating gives CASRRAGQFTEAFF.

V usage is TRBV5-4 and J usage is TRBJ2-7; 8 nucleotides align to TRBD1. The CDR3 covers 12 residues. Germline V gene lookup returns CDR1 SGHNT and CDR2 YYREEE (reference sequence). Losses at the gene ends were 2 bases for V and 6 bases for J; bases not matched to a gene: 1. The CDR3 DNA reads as TGTGCCAGCAGCTTAGGACAGGGCGAGCAGTACTTC. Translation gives CASSLGQGEQYF.

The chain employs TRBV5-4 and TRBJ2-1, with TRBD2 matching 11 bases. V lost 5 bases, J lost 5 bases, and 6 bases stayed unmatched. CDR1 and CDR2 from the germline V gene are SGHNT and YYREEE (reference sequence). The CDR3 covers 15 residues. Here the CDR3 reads CASSTGTSGHNEQFF. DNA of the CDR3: TGTGCCAGCAGTACCGGGACTAGCGGCCACAATGAGCAGTTCTTC.